This T cell receptor beta chain was identified during a study of OX40 agonist ivuxolimab in advanced cancers. Study-wide context: Patients' therapy was ivuxolimab, an antibody that acts as an agonist of OX40 (CD134). Prior checkpoint blockade (anti-PD-1, anti-PD-L1 or anti-CTLA-4) was permitted; approximately 40% had it. Partial responses occurred in three patients (one hepatocellular carcinoma, two cutaneous melanoma). Study-level findings and limits: The authors also found low normalized T-cell clonal expansion in some nonresponders.

Generated by immunoSEQ multiplex PCR, the TCRdb table keeps only in-frame clones and is missing some. Of nearly 85,000 clones in the sample, just over 85% were seen once. Trimming at V came to 7 bases and at J to 4 bases, leaving 14 bases not matched to a gene. The CDR3 covers 15 residues. CDR1 and CDR2 (germline): SQVTM, ANQGSEA. As to this clone: The antigen is unknown.

The receptor was isolated from an adult with an advanced solid tumor such as melanoma, head and neck, liver or kidney cancer. The chain is built from TRBV29-1 and TRBJ2-3; 7 nucleotides match TRBD1. The specimen comprised CD4+ or CD8+ T cells sorted from blood, sampled in a trial of the OX40 agonist ivuxolimab. CDR3 nucleotide sequence: TGCAGCGCTGCACAGGGGCTCACCGTGGCAGATACGCAGTATTTT. The encoded protein is CSAAQGLTVADTQYF.